This TCR beta chain was sequenced for a study of response to subunit inactivated influenza vaccine. Study results and limitations: T cells newly recruited by each seasonal influenza vaccination are few, the authors suggested.

The CDR3 runs 14 residues. Deletions cut 7 bases from V and 1 base from J, with 13 bases between. TCRdb re-called the RT-PCR reads through MiXCR, storing one row per CDR3 protein. The repertoire holds roughly 500,000 distinct CDR3 sequences, with about 15% as singletons. To note about this clonotype: Its antigen is unknown.

The sample consisted of CD4+ T cells sorted from PBMCs, taken less than 30 months after vaccination. The origin of this receptor is a man aged 50 to 69 who received an inactivated influenza vaccine. The V call is TRBV12-3 or TRBV12-4, the J call TRBJ1-2; maybe TRBD1 (6 bases). DNA of the CDR3: TGTGCCAGCACCCTGGGAGGGGGTAACTATGGCTACACCTTC. This codes for CASTLGGGNYGYTF.